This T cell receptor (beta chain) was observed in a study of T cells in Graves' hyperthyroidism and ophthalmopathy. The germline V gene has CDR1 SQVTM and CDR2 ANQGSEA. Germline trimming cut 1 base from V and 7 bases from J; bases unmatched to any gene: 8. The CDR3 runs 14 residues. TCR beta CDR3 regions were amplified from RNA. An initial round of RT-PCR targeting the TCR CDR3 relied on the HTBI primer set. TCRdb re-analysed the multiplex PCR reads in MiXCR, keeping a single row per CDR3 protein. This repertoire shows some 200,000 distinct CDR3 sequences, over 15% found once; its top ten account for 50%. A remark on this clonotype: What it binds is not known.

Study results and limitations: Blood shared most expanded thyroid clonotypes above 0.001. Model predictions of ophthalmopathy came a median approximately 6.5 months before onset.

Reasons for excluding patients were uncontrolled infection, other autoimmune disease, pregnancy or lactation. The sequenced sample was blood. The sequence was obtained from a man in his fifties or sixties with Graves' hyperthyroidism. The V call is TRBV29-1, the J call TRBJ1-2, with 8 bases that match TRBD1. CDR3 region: CSVEVVQGVSGYTF. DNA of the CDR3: TGCAGCGTTGAAGTCGTACAGGGGGTGAGTGGCTACACCTTC. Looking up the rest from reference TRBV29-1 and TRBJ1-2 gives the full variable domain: SAVISQKPSRDICQRGTSLTIQCQVDSQVTMMFWYRQQPGQSLTLIATANQGSEATYESGFVIDKFPISRPNLTFSTLTVSNMSPEDSSIYLCSVEVVQGVSGYTFGSGTRLTVV.